Presented here are 16 T cell receptor beta chains from one specimen sequenced in a study of control samples from healthy donors and cancer patients. TCRdb's copy holds only in-frame clones and misses some; the assay was immunoSEQ multiplex PCR. The sample lists roughly 95,000 clones; 80% to 95% were seen once. The sequenced sample consisted of blood. These receptor sequences come from a woman younger than 45 in good health.

The chain uses TRBV6-5 and TRBJ2-1; D gene unclear. The CDR3 spans 13 residues. Germline-derived CDR1 and CDR2 are MNHEY and SVGAGI. The V and J ends lost 3 bases and 2 bases respectively, with 5 bases between them. CDR3 DNA sequence: TGTGCCAGCAGTTATGACACCTACAATGAGCAGTTCTTC. Residues: CASSYDTYNEQFF.

In nucleotides, the CDR3 is TGTGCCAGCAGCCAAGTCGGTAGGGCCGGCTACACCTTC. It translates to CASSQVGRAGYTF. The chain recombines TRBV3-1 (or the pseudogene TRBV3-2) with TRBJ1-2; D is unresolved. V was trimmed by 1 base and J by 8 bases, leaving 11 bases between them. CDR1 is LGHDT and CDR2 is YNNKEL in the germline V gene (reference sequence). The CDR3 has 13 amino acids.

This clone was counted only a few times. Other DNA variants within this sample encode the same CDR3. The chain recombines TRBV5-1 with TRBJ2-1; D perhaps matches TRBD2 (5 bases). The V gene's germline CDR1 is SGHRS and CDR2 YFSETQ. The ends were cut back, 0 bases at V and 0 bases at J, with 7 bases in the middle. This CDR3 spans 15 amino acids. The CDR3 nucleotides are TGCGCCAGCAGCTTGGCGGGATCCTCCTACAATGAGCAGTTCTTC. Translating it yields CASSLAGSSYNEQFF. The full variable domain, in which reference TRBV5-1 and TRBJ2-1 provide the parts outside the CDR3, is KAGVTQTPRYLIKTRGQQVTLSCSPISGHRSVSWYQQTPGQGLQFLFEYFSETQRNKGNFPGRFSGRQFSNSRSEMNVSTLELGDSALYLCASSLAGSSYNEQFFGPGTRLTVL.

The chain joins TRBV25-1 to TRBJ2-1, with 7 bases lining up with TRBD2. V shed 6 bases, J shed 3 bases, and the junction held 5 bases outside the gene matches. The CDR3 contains 14 residues. The germline CDR1 and CDR2 sequences are MGHDK and SYGVNS. Here the CDR3 DNA reads TGTGCCAGCAGCCCCCAGCGGGACTACAATGAGCAGTTCTTC. Protein product: CASSPQRDYNEQFF.

The chain links TRBV5-1 to TRBJ2-7, with TRBD1 identical over 7 bases. Germline assignment: CDR1 SGHRS and CDR2 YFSETQ. The CDR3 is made up of 12 amino acids. The junction had 1 base not matched to a gene; V was cut back by 5 bases and J by 2 bases. In DNA, the CDR3 is TGCGCCAGCAGGAGGGGGCCCTACGAGCAGTACTTC. This encodes CASRRGPYEQYF. The full variable domain, its missing parts supplied by reference TRBV5-1 and TRBJ2-7, is KAGVTQTPRYLIKTRGQQVTLSCSPISGHRSVSWYQQTPGQGLQFLFEYFSETQRNKGNFPGRFSGRQFSNSRSEMNVSTLELGDSALYLCASRRGPYEQYFGPGTRLTVT.

The rearrangement links TRBV11-2 to TRBJ2-1; TRBD1 matches 8 bases. CDR3 length equals 20 residues. Trimming removed 0 bases from V and 4 bases from J; junction bases left unmatched: 17. Germline CDR1 SGHAT, CDR2 FQNNGV. In DNA, the CDR3 is TGTGCCAGCAGCTTAGATTTCCAAATCCTTTCCGGGACAGGATACAATGAGCAGTTCTTC. Its protein product is CASSLDFQILSGTGYNEQFF.

The chain couples TRBV6-7 to TRBJ1-3; 9 nucleotides align to TRBD1. TRBV6-7 is assigned to the ORF class and has an uncertain function. This CDR3 spans 15 amino acids. J lost 4 bases, V lost 7 bases, and 8 bases had no gene match. The CDR3 DNA is TGTGCCAGCACCACACAGGGGGCGGGAGGAAACACCATATATTTT. Protein: CASTTQGAGGNTIYF.

J is TRBJ1-1 and V is TRBV9, with D tentatively TRBD1 (5 bases). Trimming removed 4 bases at V and 7 bases at J, with 20 bases between. Germline loops: CDR1 SGDLS, CDR2 YYNGEE. This CDR3 has 15 amino acids. In DNA, the CDR3 is TGTGCCAGCAGCCCCCGCCCGGGGGGTAACGGTGAAGCTTTCTTT. It is translated as CASSPRPGGNGEAFF.

The chain employs TRBV30 and TRBJ2-1; 10 bases agree with TRBD1. The CDR3 has 14 amino acids. Germline V gene sequence: CDR1 GTSNPN, CDR2 SVGIG (reference sequence). V was clipped by 5 bases and J by 8 bases; unmatched bases: 9. CDR3 nucleotides: TGTGCCTGGGCGACAGGGGGCCTTATCGATGAGCAGTTCTTC. Translation: CAWATGGLIDEQFF.

This clone was detected once. The gene calls are TRBV29-1 and TRBJ1-2; maybe TRBD1 (6 bases). This CDR3 has 17 amino acids. Germline V CDR1 and CDR2: SQVTM, ANQGSEA. V shed 0 bases and J shed 3 bases, with 20 bases lying between them. The CDR3 sequence is CSVEDTGSGGIDYGYTF. Here the CDR3 DNA reads TGCAGCGTTGAAGATACCGGGAGCGGGGGCATCGACTATGGCTACACCTTC. Full variable domain (outside the CDR3, taken from reference TRBV29-1 and TRBJ1-2): SAVISQKPSRDICQRGTSLTIQCQVDSQVTMMFWYRQQPGQSLTLIATANQGSEATYESGFVIDKFPISRPNLTFSTLTVSNMSPEDSSIYLCSVEDTGSGGIDYGYTFGSGTRLTVV.

This clone was recorded once. The chain recombines TRBV28 with TRBJ1-4; no clear D. This CDR3 region has 16 residues. The V gene lost 3 bases and the J gene lost 2 bases, with 13 bases spanning the gap. Germline V gene data show CDR1 as MDHEN and CDR2 as SYDVKM. The CDR3 is CASSFSRRRTNEKLFF. The CDR3 DNA is TGTGCCAGCAGTTTCTCCCGGCGGAGGACTAATGAAAAACTGTTTTTT.

The chain employs TRBV29-1 and TRBJ2-7; TRBD2 agrees at 13 bases. Germline loops: CDR1 SQVTM, CDR2 ANQGSEA. There are 16 residues in the CDR3. V shed 4 bases, J shed 5 bases, and the junction held 11 bases outside the gene matches. The CDR3 loop is CSVAGWTSGRGNEQYF. The DNA for the CDR3 is TGCAGCGTTGCGGGGTGGACTAGCGGGAGAGGTAACGAGCAGTACTTC.

This clone was seen only a few times. V is TRBV12-3 or TRBV12-4 and J is TRBJ2-7; maybe TRBD1 (6 bases). The CDR3 is 13 residues long. The V end was cut by 7 bases, the J end by 1 base, with 11 bases between. The CDR3 protein is CASNFGQSYEQYF. The CDR3 DNA follows: TGTGCCAGCAATTTTGGACAGTCCTACGAGCAGTACTTC.

The count of this clone is one. The chain joins TRBV14 to TRBJ2-5, with unresolved D. V was pared by 1 base and J by 5 bases, with 8 bases between. CDR3 length: 13 residues. CDR1 and CDR2 (germline): SGHDN, FVKESK. CDR3 sequence: CASSQGSIETQYF. The CDR3 coding sequence is TGTGCCAGCAGCCAAGGGTCAATTGAGACCCAGTACTTC.

In its sample, this clone was seen once. The chain uses TRBV18 and TRBJ1-1, with a possible D match to TRBD1 (5 bases). CDR3 length: 14 residues. Between the trimmed V and J ends, which lost 2 bases and 4 bases, there was a span of 11 bases. Germline V gene data show CDR1 as KGHSH and CDR2 as LQKENI. The CDR3, as DNA: TGTGCCAGCTCACCAGGGGGAACTGGCACTGAAGCTTTCTTT. This codes for CASSPGGTGTEAFF.

The CDR3 DNA sequence: TGTGCCAGCAGTGCCTTTGGACAGGGCCACACTGAAGCTTTCTTT. Translated: CASSAFGQGHTEAFF. The V and J genes are TRBV28 and TRBJ1-1, with 8 positions matching TRBD1. Germline V gene lookup returns CDR1 MDHEN and CDR2 SYDVKM. Unmatched junction bases numbered 8, after V lost 5 bases and J lost 3 bases. The CDR3 loop spans 15 amino acids.